This is a list of T cell receptor beta chains from one sample in a study of blood T cell repertoires in COVID-19. Using immunoSEQ multiplex PCR, the repertoire was profiled, and TCRdb retains in-frame clones only, with some absent. This sample has some 120,000 clones, with about 86% found just once. The source material was peripheral blood. The receptors were sampled from a woman between 45 and 60 years old with acute or convalescent COVID-19. Both conserved end residues are part of each CDR3. Some rows have no size entry. The others give once, few or many, or a class for an expanded clone.

j_gene: TRBJ2-7; v_gene: TRBV2; abundance: .; CDR3aa: CASSDDRLEQYF
j_gene: TRBJ1-2; v_gene: TRBV7-9; abundance: .; CDR3aa: CASSLGFGGTYGYTF
j_gene: TRBJ2-2; v_gene: TRBV5-6; abundance: .; CDR3aa: CASSLMETGGELFF
j_gene: TRBJ2-7; v_gene: TRBV2; abundance: .; CDR3aa: CASSEFGASYEQYF
j_gene: TRBJ1-5; v_gene: TRBV28; abundance: .; CDR3aa: CASSQYRGQASNQPQHF
j_gene: TRBJ2-1; v_gene: TRBV7-9; abundance: .; CDR3aa: CASSSSPPGEQFF
j_gene: TRBJ2-2; v_gene: TRBV30; abundance: once; CDR3aa: CAWRGQGARTGELFF
j_gene: TRBJ1-4; v_gene: TRBV2; abundance: few; CDR3aa: CASKGRQTLLNEKLFF
j_gene: TRBJ1-2; v_gene: TRBV7-2; abundance: once; CDR3aa: CASSPERSYGYTF
j_gene: TRBJ2-7; v_gene: TRBV28; abundance: .; CDR3aa: CASSLGLGGRFSYEQYF
j_gene: TRBJ2-7; v_gene: TRBV19; abundance: .; CDR3aa: CASSFEQGALDEQYF
j_gene: TRBJ2-5; v_gene: TRBV7-9; abundance: .; CDR3aa: CASSPGEARRETQYF
j_gene: TRBJ1-6; v_gene: TRBV3-1/TRBV3-2; abundance: .; CDR3aa: CASSLPGQDNSPLHF
j_gene: TRBJ2-2; v_gene: TRBV19; abundance: .; CDR3aa: CASNRRALDGELFF
j_gene: TRBJ1-2; v_gene: TRBV5-6; abundance: .; CDR3aa: CASSLGQGAYGYTF
j_gene: TRBJ1-4; v_gene: TRBV3-1/TRBV3-2; abundance: .; CDR3aa: CASSPAVGITNEKLFF
j_gene: TRBJ1-2; v_gene: TRBV2; abundance: .; CDR3aa: CASSEGRDRGSYGYTF
j_gene: TRBJ2-1; v_gene: TRBV5-1; abundance: .; CDR3aa: CASSLAGVLGADNEQFF
j_gene: TRBJ1-1; v_gene: TRBV13; abundance: .; CDR3aa: CASSLVSWLRENTEAFF
j_gene: TRBJ2-7; v_gene: TRBV27; abundance: .; CDR3aa: CASSFYRDGGEQYF
j_gene: TRBJ2-3; v_gene: TRBV5-1; abundance: .; CDR3aa: CASSQQGTDTQYF
j_gene: TRBJ1-1; v_gene: TRBV18; abundance: few; CDR3aa: CASSNGWGVNTEAFF
j_gene: TRBJ2-1; v_gene: TRBV27; abundance: once; CDR3aa: CASSFSQGRTEQFF
j_gene: TRBJ2-3; v_gene: TRBV4-2; abundance: .; CDR3aa: CASSRTGQGAGTDTQYF
j_gene: TRBJ2-3; v_gene: TRBV2; abundance: .; CDR3aa: CASSGLAGFTDTQYF
j_gene: TRBJ2-7; v_gene: TRBV2; abundance: .; CDR3aa: CASMIDNSYEQYF
j_gene: TRBJ1-3; v_gene: TRBV6-1; abundance: once; CDR3aa: CASSEPPYTGNTIYF
j_gene: TRBJ1-2; v_gene: TRBV25-1; abundance: .; CDR3aa: CASSEGGQNYGYTF
j_gene: TRBJ1-2; v_gene: TRBV2; abundance: .; CDR3aa: CASSETGVDYGYTF
j_gene: TRBJ2-3; v_gene: TRBV4-1; abundance: .; CDR3aa: CASSMGGPLDTQYF
j_gene: TRBJ2-7; v_gene: TRBV21-1; abundance: .; CDR3aa: CASSKPPGGKIVEQYF
j_gene: TRBJ1-5; v_gene: TRBV12-3/TRBV12-4; abundance: .; CDR3aa: CASSPDSYQPQHF
j_gene: TRBJ1-3; v_gene: TRBV30; abundance: once; CDR3aa: CAWSIDGNTIYF
j_gene: TRBJ2-2; v_gene: TRBV27; abundance: .; CDR3aa: CASSLSLIGGAPGELFF
j_gene: TRBJ2-1; v_gene: TRBV6-6; abundance: .; CDR3aa: CASTQGAYNEQFF
j_gene: TRBJ1-1; v_gene: TRBV2; abundance: .; CDR3aa: CASSAGRTEAFF
j_gene: TRBJ2-7; v_gene: TRBV6-1; abundance: .; CDR3aa: CASSEVVNRGYEQYF
j_gene: TRBJ2-3; v_gene: TRBV3-1/TRBV3-2; abundance: .; CDR3aa: CASSLTSAANEYF
j_gene: TRBJ2-5; v_gene: TRBV7-7; abundance: .; CDR3aa: CASSRGSGTGGETQYF
j_gene: TRBJ1-2; v_gene: TRBV5-8; abundance: .; CDR3aa: CASSFSNYGYTF
j_gene: TRBJ1-5; v_gene: TRBV28; abundance: .; CDR3aa: CASSPGTGAEQPQHF
j_gene: TRBJ2-7; v_gene: TRBV29-1; abundance: .; CDR3aa: CSVWTGGYEQYF
j_gene: TRBJ1-1; v_gene: TRBV12-3/TRBV12-4; abundance: .; CDR3aa: CASSLGGLSEAFF
j_gene: TRBJ1-2; v_gene: TRBV10-1; abundance: .; CDR3aa: CASSDGAGYGYTF
j_gene: TRBJ1-2; v_gene: TRBV7-2; abundance: few; CDR3aa: CASSLGTAMNNYGYTF
j_gene: TRBJ1-2; v_gene: TRBV5-8; abundance: once; CDR3aa: CASREQVIYGYTF
j_gene: TRBJ2-3; v_gene: TRBV6-6; abundance: .; CDR3aa: CASSPQRGGMYF
j_gene: TRBJ1-5; v_gene: TRBV30; abundance: .; CDR3aa: CAWSVWGRGQGPQPQHF
j_gene: TRBJ2-1; v_gene: TRBV28; abundance: .; CDR3aa: CASLGLAGVNEQFF
j_gene: TRBJ1-1; v_gene: TRBV11-2; abundance: .; CDR3aa: CASRLTDSYEAFF
j_gene: TRBJ1-4; v_gene: TRBV28; abundance: few; CDR3aa: CASESEEKLFF